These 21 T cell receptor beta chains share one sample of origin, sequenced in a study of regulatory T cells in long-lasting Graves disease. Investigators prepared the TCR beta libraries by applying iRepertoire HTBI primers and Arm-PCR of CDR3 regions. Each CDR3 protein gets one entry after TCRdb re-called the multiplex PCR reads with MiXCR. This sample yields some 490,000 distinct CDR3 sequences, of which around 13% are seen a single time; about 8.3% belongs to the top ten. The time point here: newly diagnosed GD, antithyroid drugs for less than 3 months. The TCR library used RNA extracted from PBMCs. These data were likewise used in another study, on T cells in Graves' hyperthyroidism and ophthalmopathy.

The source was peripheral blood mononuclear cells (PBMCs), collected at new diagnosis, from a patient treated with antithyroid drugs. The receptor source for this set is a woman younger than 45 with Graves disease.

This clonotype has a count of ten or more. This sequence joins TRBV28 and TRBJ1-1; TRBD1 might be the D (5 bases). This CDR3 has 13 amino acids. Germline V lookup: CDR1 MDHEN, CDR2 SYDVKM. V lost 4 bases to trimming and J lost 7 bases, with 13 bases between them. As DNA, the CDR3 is TGTGCCAGCAGTTCATACAGGTCGAGTGAAGCTTTCTTT. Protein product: CASSSYRSSEAFF.

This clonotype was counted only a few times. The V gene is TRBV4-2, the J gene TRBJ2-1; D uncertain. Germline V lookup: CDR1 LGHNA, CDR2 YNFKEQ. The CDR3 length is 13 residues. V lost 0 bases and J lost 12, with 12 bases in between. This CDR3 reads CASSQDPDFGQFF. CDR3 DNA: TGTGCCAGCAGCCAAGATCCCGATTTTGGGCAGTTCTTC.

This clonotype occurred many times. The CDR3 spells CASSLRWDANYGYTF. CDR3 sequence (DNA): TGTGCCAGCAGCCTGCGGTGGGACGCGAACTATGGCTACACCTTC. The chain links TRBV13 to TRBJ1-2, with a tentative D call TRBD1 (5 bases). Trimming left V 5 bases short and J 2 bases short, with 15 bases between. There are 15 residues in the CDR3. Germline CDR1 and CDR2: PRHDT and FYEKMQ (reference sequence).

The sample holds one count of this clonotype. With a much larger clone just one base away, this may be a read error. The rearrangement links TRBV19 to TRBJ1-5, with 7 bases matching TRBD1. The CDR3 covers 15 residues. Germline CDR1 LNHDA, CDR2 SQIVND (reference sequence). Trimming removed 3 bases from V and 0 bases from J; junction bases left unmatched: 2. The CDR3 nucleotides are TGTGCCAGTAGTATCGCAGGGGGTAGCAATCAGCCCCAGCATTTT. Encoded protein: CASSIAGGSNQPQHF.

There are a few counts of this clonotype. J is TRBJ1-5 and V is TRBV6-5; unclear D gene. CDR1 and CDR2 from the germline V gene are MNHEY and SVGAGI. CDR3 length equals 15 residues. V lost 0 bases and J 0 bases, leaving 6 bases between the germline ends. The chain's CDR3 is CASSYSVNSNQPQHF. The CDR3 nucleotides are TGTGCCAGCAGTTACTCCGTTAATAGCAATCAGCCCCAGCATTTT.

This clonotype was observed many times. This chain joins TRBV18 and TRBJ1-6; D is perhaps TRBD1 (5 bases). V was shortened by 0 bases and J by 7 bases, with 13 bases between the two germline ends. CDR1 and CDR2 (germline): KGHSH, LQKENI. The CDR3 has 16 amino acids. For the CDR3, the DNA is TGTGCCAGCTCACCACCGGCAGGGTCGGGGAATTCACCCCTCCACTTT. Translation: CASSPPAGSGNSPLHF. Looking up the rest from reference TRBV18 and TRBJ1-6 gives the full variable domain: NAGVMQNPRHLVRRRGQEARLRCSPMKGHSHVYWYRQLPEEGLKFMVYLQKENIIDESGMPKERFSAEFPKEGPSILRIQQVVRGDSAAYFCASSPPAGSGNSPLHFGNGTRLTVT.

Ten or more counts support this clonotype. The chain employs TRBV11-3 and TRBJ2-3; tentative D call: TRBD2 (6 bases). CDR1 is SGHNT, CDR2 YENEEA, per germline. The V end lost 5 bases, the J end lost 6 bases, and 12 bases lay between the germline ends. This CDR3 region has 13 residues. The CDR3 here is CASSNGGGDTQYF. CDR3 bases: TGTGCCAGCAGCAATGGAGGAGGGGATACGCAGTATTTT.

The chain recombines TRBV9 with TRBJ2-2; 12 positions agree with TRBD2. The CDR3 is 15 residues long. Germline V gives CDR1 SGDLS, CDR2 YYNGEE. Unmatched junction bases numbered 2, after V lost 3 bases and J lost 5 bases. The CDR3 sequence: CASSDGLAGTGELFF. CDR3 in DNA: TGTGCCAGCAGCGACGGACTAGCGGGGACCGGGGAGCTGTTTTTT.

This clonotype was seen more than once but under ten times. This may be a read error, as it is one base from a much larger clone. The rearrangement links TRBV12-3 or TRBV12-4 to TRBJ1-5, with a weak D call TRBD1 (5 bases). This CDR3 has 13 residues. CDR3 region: CTSSSRVNQPQHF. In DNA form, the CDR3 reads TGTACCAGCAGTTCCAGGGTCAATCAGCCCCAGCATTTT.

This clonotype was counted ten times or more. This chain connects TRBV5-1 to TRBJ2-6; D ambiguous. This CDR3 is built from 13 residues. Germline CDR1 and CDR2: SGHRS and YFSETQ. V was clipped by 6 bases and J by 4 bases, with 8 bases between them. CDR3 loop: CASTLPGANVLTF. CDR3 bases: TGCGCCAGCACTCTGCCGGGGGCCAACGTCCTGACTTTC.

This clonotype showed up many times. The CDR3 nucleotides read TGCAATGCAGATGGGACAGGGCATCAGCCCCAGCATTTT. The encoded protein is CNADGTGHQPQHF. V usage is TRBV20-1 and J usage is TRBJ1-5, with 9 bases lining up with TRBD1. Germline CDR1 DFQATT, CDR2 SNEGSKA (reference sequence). The CDR3 runs to 13 residues.

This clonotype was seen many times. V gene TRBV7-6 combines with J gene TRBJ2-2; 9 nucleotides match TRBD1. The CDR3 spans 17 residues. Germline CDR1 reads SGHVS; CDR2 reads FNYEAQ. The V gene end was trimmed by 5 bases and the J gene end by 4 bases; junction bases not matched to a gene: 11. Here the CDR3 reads CASSEIGGTGITGELFF. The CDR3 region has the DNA TGTGCCAGCAGCGAAATTGGGGGGACAGGGATCACCGGGGAGCTGTTTTTT.

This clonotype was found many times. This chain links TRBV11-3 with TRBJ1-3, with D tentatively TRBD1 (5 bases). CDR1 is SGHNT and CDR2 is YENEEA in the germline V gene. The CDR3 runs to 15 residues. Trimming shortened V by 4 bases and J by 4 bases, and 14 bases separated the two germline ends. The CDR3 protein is CASSSRDFAGNTIYF. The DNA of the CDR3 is TGTGCCAGCAGCTCCCGGGACTTCGCGGGAAACACCATATATTTT. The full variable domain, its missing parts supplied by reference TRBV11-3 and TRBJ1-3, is EAGVVQSPRYKIIEKKQPVAFWCNPISGHNTLYWYLQNLGQGPELLIRYENEEAVDDSQLPKDRFSAERLKGVDSTLKIQPAELGDSAVYLCASSSRDFAGNTIYFGEGSWLTVV.

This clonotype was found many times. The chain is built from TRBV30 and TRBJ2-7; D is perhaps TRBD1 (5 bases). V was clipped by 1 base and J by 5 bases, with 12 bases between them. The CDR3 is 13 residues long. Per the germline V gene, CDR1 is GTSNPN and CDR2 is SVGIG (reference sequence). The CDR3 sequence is CAWSEQGFNEQYF. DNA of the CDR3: TGTGCCTGGAGTGAGCAGGGTTTCAACGAGCAGTACTTC.

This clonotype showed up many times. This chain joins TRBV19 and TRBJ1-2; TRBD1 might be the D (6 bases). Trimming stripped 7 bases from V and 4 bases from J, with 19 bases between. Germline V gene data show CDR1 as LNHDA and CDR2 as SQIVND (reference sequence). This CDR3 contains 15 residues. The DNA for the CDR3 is TGTGCCAGTAAAAGGCCTGGGGGGCGAGTCTATGGCTACACCTTC. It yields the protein CASKRPGGRVYGYTF.

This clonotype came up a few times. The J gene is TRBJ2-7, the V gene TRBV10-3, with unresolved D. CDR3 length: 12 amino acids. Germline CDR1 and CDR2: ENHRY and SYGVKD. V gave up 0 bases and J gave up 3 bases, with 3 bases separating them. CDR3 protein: CAISESYYEQYF. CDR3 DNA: TGTGCCATCAGTGAGTCCTACTACGAGCAGTACTTC.

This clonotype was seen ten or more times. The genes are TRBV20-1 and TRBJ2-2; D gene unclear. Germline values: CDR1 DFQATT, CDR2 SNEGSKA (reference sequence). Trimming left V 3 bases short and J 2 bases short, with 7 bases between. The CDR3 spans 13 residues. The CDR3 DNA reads TGCAGTGCTAGCCCCCAAAACACCGGGGAGCTGTTTTTT. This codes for CSASPQNTGELFF.

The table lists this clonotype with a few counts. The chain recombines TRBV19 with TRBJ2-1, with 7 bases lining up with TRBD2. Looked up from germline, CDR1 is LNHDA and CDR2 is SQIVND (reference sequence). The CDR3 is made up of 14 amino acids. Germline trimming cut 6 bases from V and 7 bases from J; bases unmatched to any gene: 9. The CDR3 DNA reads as TGTGCCAGTAGCCCTGACGGACTAGTAAATGAGCAGTTCTTC. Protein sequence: CASSPDGLVNEQFF.

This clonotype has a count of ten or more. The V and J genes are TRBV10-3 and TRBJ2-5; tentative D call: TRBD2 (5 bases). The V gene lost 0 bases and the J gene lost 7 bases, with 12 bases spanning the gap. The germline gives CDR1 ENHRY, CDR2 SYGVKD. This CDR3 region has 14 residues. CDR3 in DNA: TGTGCCATCAGTGAGTCCGAGGGCGGCGGGACCCAGTACTTC. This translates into CAISESEGGGTQYF.

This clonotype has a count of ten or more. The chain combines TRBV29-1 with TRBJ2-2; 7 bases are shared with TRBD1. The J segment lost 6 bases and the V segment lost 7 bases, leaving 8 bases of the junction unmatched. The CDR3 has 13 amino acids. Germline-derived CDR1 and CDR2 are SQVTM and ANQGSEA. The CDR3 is CSARQGWAGELFF. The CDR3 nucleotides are TGCAGCGCTAGACAGGGTTGGGCCGGGGAGCTGTTTTTT.

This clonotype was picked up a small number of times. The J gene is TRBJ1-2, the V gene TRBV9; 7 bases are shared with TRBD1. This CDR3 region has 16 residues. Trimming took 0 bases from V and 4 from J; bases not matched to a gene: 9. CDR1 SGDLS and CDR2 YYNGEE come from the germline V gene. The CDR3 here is CASSVDRQGRTYGYTF. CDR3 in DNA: TGTGCCAGCAGCGTAGATAGACAGGGAAGGACCTATGGCTACACCTTC.